This T cell receptor beta chain was identified in a study of cytomegalovirus exposure and HLA in healthy donors. Both 60 Vbeta primers and 13 Jbeta primers went into the PCR. In the study's own analysis: In a later analysis, 79 million or so unique TCR beta chains included roughly 11 million shared by two or more donors. The protocol was immunoSEQ multiplex PCR, while the TCRdb copy is restricted to in-frame clones and leaves out a portion. V and J calls and clone size are given by that table; D and trimming were obtained from the DNA. The sample carries 90,000 to 140,000 clones, roughly 73% recorded once. On this clone itself: Antigen specificity is unknown.

Broader study findings: Follow-up analysis seemed to connect common viral pathogens with several of the most significant clusters identified.

The sequenced sample consisted of PBMCs. The TCR sequence derives from a woman aged 40 to 50 in good health and CMV-seropositive.

CDR3: CASSYRVRGANTEAFF. As DNA, the CDR3 is TGTGCCAGCAGTTACAGGGTTCGGGGCGCGAACACTGAAGCTTTCTTT. V usage is TRBV7-6 and J usage is TRBJ1-1, with D possibly matching TRBD1 (6 bases). The germline V gene has CDR1 SGHVS and CDR2 FNYEAQ. CDR3 length: 16 residues. Trimming shortened V by 6 bases and J by 1 base, and 18 bases separated the two germline ends.